What follows are 13 T cell receptor beta chains derived from one specimen sequenced in a study of T cells in Graves' hyperthyroidism and ophthalmopathy (dated by TCRdb to about 2019). Library preparation used multiplex PCR. TCRdb records Illumina HiSeq 2000 as the sequencer. The TCR beta CDR3 regions were amplified from the RNA transcripts. The first round of RT-PCR for the TCR CDR3 was performed with the HTBI primer set and the Qiagen OneStep RT-PCR kit. The public reads were reanalyzed by TCRdb: fastp trimming at Q25, MiXCR alignment, in-frame beta chains only. Entries that share a CDR3 protein sequence are merged under the most common genes and DNA. The table for this sample lists under 350,000 distinct CDR3 sequences; roughly an eighth of them were counted only once. The leading ten clones occupy roughly 8.2% of the sample. Sequencing was performed on blood. The receptors were sampled from a woman aged 40 to 55 with Graves' hyperthyroidism.

This clonotype was seen repeatedly, ten times or more. The chain joins TRBV12-3 or TRBV12-4 to TRBJ1-3; no clear D gene. V was cut by 5 bases and J by 5 bases, with 1 base left in between. The CDR3 loop spans 10 amino acids. CDR3 loop: CASSRNTIYF. In nucleotides, the CDR3 is TGTGCCAGCAGTAGAAACACCATATATTTT.

This clonotype was observed at least ten times. The chain joins TRBV6-1 to TRBJ2-7, with 7 bases identical to TRBD1. The CDR3 contains 15 residues. V lost 5 bases and J lost 2; bases outside the gene matches: 9. Germline CDR1 and CDR2: MNHNS and SASEGT. DNA for the CDR3: TGTGCCAGCAGTTCCCCGGGACAGAACACCTACGAGCAGTACTTC. Protein: CASSSPGQNTYEQYF.

This clonotype was counted at least ten times. The rearrangement joins TRBV11-1 to TRBJ2-7; 7 bases are a match to TRBD2. V shed 7 bases, J shed 2 bases, and the junction held 14 bases outside the gene matches. The CDR3 loop spans 16 amino acids. The germline V gene has CDR1 SGHAT and CDR2 FQDESV (reference sequence). The CDR3 region has the DNA TGTGCCAGCACTATTGGGGCGGCTAGCGGTACCTACGAGCAGTACTTC. This sequence encodes CASTIGAASGTYEQYF.

In this sample, this clonotype turned up many times. The rearrangement links TRBV27 to TRBJ2-1, with D unclear. The CDR3 loop spans 16 amino acids. V lost 2 bases and J lost 0, with 11 bases in between. Germline assignment: CDR1 MNHEY and CDR2 SMNVEV (reference sequence). This chain's CDR3 is CASSLVGPSSYNEQFF. As DNA, the CDR3 is TGTGCCAGCAGTTTAGTGGGCCCAAGCTCCTACAATGAGCAGTTCTTC.

The chain combines TRBV28 with TRBJ1-1; D is ambiguous. Germline assignment: CDR1 MDHEN and CDR2 SYDVKM. The CDR3 is 14 amino acids. With 2 bases removed from V and 1 base from J, the gap between germline ends came to 8 bases. CDR3 DNA sequence: TGTGCCAGCAGTTTAGCGGTTTCGAACACTGAAGCTTTCTTT. It specifies CASSLAVSNTEAFF.

CDR3 in DNA: TGCAGTGCTAGAAGGGAATATAGCGGGAGGGCCTATGAGCAGTTCTTC. Translation gives CSARREYSGRAYEQFF. The V and J genes are TRBV20-1 and TRBJ2-1, with 11 positions matching TRBD2. Trimming at V came to 2 bases and at J to 8 bases, leaving 11 bases not matched to a gene. This CDR3 has 16 residues. Germline V gives CDR1 DFQATT, CDR2 SNEGSKA (reference sequence).

This clonotype was counted many times. CDR3 sequence (DNA): TGTGCCAGCGGACGGCGGGGCACAGATACGCAGTATTTT. Amino acids: CASGRRGTDTQYF. The chain combines TRBV6-1 with TRBJ2-3, with D possibly being TRBD2 (5 bases). Trimming removed 8 bases at V and 1 base at J, with 10 bases between. This CDR3 region has 13 residues. CDR1 and CDR2 from the germline V gene are MNHNS and SASEGT.

This clonotype was counted many times. The chain employs TRBV2 and TRBJ1-2, with D uncertain. CDR3 length: 13 residues. Germline CDR1 and CDR2: SNHLY and FYNNEI. V lost 11 bases and J lost 5, with 18 bases in between. The CDR3: CAGKDRREYGYTF. The CDR3 DNA is TGTGCCGGAAAGGACCGCCGGGAATATGGCTACACCTTC. Variable domain in full (rest from reference TRBV2 and TRBJ1-2): EPEVTQTPSHQVTQMGQEVILRCVPISNHLYFYWYRQILGQKVEFLVSFYNNEISEKSEIFDDQFSVERPDGSNFTLKIRSTKLEDSAMYFCAGKDRREYGYTFGSGTRLTVV.

This clonotype was recorded many times. The chain carries TRBV6-1 and TRBJ1-1; 10 bases agree with TRBD1. CDR1 is MNHNS and CDR2 is SASEGT in the germline V gene. V shed 6 bases and J 5 bases; nucleotides not matched to a gene: 6. The CDR3 is 14 amino acids. In nucleotides, the CDR3 is TGTGCCAGCAGCAAGACAGGGGGCACGACTGAAGCTTTCTTT. Amino acid sequence: CASSKTGGTTEAFF.

This clonotype has ten or more counts. This chain joins TRBV27 and TRBJ1-4; 7 bases are shared with TRBD1. V dropped 5 bases and J dropped 8; count of bases not matched to a gene: 8. Germline V CDR1 and CDR2: MNHEY, SMNVEV (reference sequence). The CDR3 runs 14 residues. CDR3 residues: CASSPWTGYEKLFF. The CDR3 coding sequence is TGTGCCAGCAGTCCCTGGACAGGTTACGAAAAACTGTTTTTT.

This clonotype was counted at least ten times. V is TRBV11-1 and J is TRBJ2-2, with 10 positions matching TRBD2. This CDR3 comprises 17 residues. CDR1 and CDR2 (germline): SGHAT, FQDESV (reference sequence). J was trimmed by 7 bases and V by 4 bases; bases with no gene match: 12. As DNA, the CDR3 is TGTGCCAGCAGCTCCTATGGCCTAGCGGGAGCGAACGGGGAGCTGTTTTTT. Residues: CASSSYGLAGANGELFF.

The genes are TRBV2 and TRBJ2-4; 7 bases agree with TRBD1. CDR3 length: 18 amino acids. CDR1 SNHLY and CDR2 FYNNEI come from the germline V gene. V gave up 1 base and J gave up 0 bases; unmatched junction bases: 9. The CDR3 here is CASSEETGLVGAKNIQYF. In DNA, the CDR3 is TGTGCCAGCAGTGAAGAGACAGGGCTAGTGGGAGCCAAAAACATTCAGTACTTC.

The table lists this clonotype with many counts. The J gene is TRBJ2-3, the V gene TRBV20-1; D is undetermined. The CDR3 loop spans 14 amino acids. CDR1 and CDR2 from the germline V gene are DFQATT and SNEGSKA (reference sequence). Trimming pared 0 bases from V and 1 base from J, leaving 8 bases between. The CDR3: CSAREARRTDTQYF. CDR3 nucleotide sequence: TGCAGTGCTAGAGAAGCGAGACGCACAGATACGCAGTATTTT.